Listed here are 17 T cell receptor beta chains from one sample, sequenced in a study of cytomegalovirus exposure and HLA in healthy donors. Primers: 60 Vbeta forward and 13 Jbeta reverse. Profiling relied on immunoSEQ multiplex PCR, and the TCRdb table lists in-frame clones only, not all of them. The sample carries under 200,000 clones, around three quarters recorded once. Sequencing was performed on PBMCs. These receptors were obtained from a woman aged 45-59 years in good health and CMV-seronegative.

This chain uses TRBV7-6 with TRBJ2-2, with D possibly matching TRBD2 (5 bases). CDR1 and CDR2 (germline): SGHVS, FNYEAQ. The CDR3 runs 15 residues. V gave up 7 bases and J gave up 4 bases, with 16 bases separating them. For the CDR3, the DNA is TGTGCCAGCACCTATACCCCCGGGGTCACCGGGGAGCTGTTTTTT. Its translation is CASTYTPGVTGELFF.

The chain has TRBV5-1 and TRBJ2-3; TRBD2 might be the D (6 bases). The length of the CDR3 is 15 residues. Looked up from germline, CDR1 is SGHRS and CDR2 is YFSETQ. The V end lost 4 bases, the J end lost 3 bases, and 15 bases lay between the germline ends. CDR3 sequence reads: CASSPLGRGTDTQYF. The DNA of the CDR3 is TGCGCCAGCAGCCCCCTTGGTCGGGGGACAGATACGCAGTATTTT.

V usage is TRBV7-6 and J usage is TRBJ1-1; D is perhaps TRBD1 (6 bases). The ends were cut back, 0 bases at V and 0 bases at J, with 8 bases in the middle. This CDR3 spans 15 amino acids. The germline CDR1 and CDR2 sequences are SGHVS and FNYEAQ. The CDR3 spells CASSLAGQLNTEAFF. In nucleotides, the CDR3 is TGTGCCAGCAGCTTAGCAGGACAGCTGAACACTGAAGCTTTCTTT.

V gene TRBV19 combines with J gene TRBJ2-7; TRBD2 aligns across 8 bases. The V segment lost 5 bases and the J segment 3 bases; nucleotides outside the gene matches: 6. This CDR3 contains 14 residues. Germline lookup yields CDR1 LNHDA and CDR2 SQIVND (reference sequence). The CDR3 coding sequence is TGTGCCAGTAGTTTCGGGACTAGTCACTACGAGCAGTACTTC. Translation: CASSFGTSHYEQYF. Based on the CDR3 plus reference TRBV19 and TRBJ2-7, the full variable domain is DGGITQSPKYLFRKEGQNVTLSCEQNLNHDAMYWYRQDPGQGLRLIYYSQIVNDFQKGDIAEGYSVSREKKESFPLTVTSAQKNPTAFYLCASSFGTSHYEQYFGPGTRLTVT.

The chain couples TRBV7-2 to TRBJ2-6; D perhaps matches TRBD1 (6 bases). Germline CDR1 SGHTA, CDR2 FQGNSA. This CDR3 is built from 17 residues. V lost 2 bases to trimming and J lost 0 bases, with 11 bases between them. The CDR3 here is CASSLIPGASGANVLTF. DNA for the CDR3: TGTGCCAGCAGCTTAATTCCAGGGGCCTCTGGGGCCAACGTCCTGACTTTC.

This sequence joins TRBV9 and TRBJ2-3, with D tentatively TRBD2 (6 bases). This CDR3 region has 15 residues. Trimming removed 4 bases from V and 1 base from J, with 13 bases in between. Per germline, CDR1 SGDLS and CDR2 YYNGEE. The CDR3 spells CASSSRGGGTDTQYF. CDR3 coding DNA: TGTGCCAGCAGCTCCCGGGGCGGGGGCACAGATACGCAGTATTTT.

The rearrangement links TRBV6-6 to TRBJ1-2; TRBD1 might be the D (6 bases). The CDR3 runs 13 residues. Trimming shortened V by 5 bases and J by 8 bases, and 15 bases separated the two germline ends. Germline loops: CDR1 MNHNY, CDR2 SVGAGI (reference sequence). CDR3 region: CASSLDRTRGYTF. DNA of the CDR3: TGTGCCAGCAGTCTAGACAGGACTCGAGGCTACACCTTC.

The chain joins TRBV6-6 to TRBJ1-5, with D unclear. Trimming stripped 0 bases from V and 6 bases from J, with 9 bases between. There are 14 residues in the CDR3. CDR1 is MNHNY and CDR2 is SVGAGI in the germline V gene (reference sequence). The CDR3 loop is CASSYSGGSQPQHF. In nucleotides, the CDR3 is TGTGCCAGCAGTTACTCCGGAGGGAGTCAGCCCCAGCATTTT.

J is TRBJ2-1 and V is TRBV19, with D maybe TRBD2 (5 bases). Trimming pared 3 bases from V and 6 bases from J, leaving 18 bases between. Germline-derived CDR1 and CDR2 are LNHDA and SQIVND (reference sequence). The CDR3 contains 16 residues. In nucleotides, the CDR3 is TGTGCCAGTAGTATTCAGGCGGACCTCCGGGGCAATGAGCAGTTCTTC. Protein: CASSIQADLRGNEQFF.

V gene TRBV5-1 combines with J gene TRBJ2-2; TRBD2 might be the D (6 bases). This CDR3 contains 15 residues. The germline gives CDR1 SGHRS, CDR2 YFSETQ. V gave up 1 base and J gave up 8 bases, with 15 bases separating them. The DNA of the CDR3 is TGCGCCAGCAGCTTGACGGGACTCAACGGGGGGGAGCTGTTTTTT. Residues: CASSLTGLNGGELFF.

Only a few counts were recorded for this clone. The rearrangement joins TRBV7-2 to TRBJ2-3, with TRBD1 as a possible D gene (6 bases). Germline values: CDR1 SGHTA, CDR2 FQGNSA. The CDR3 length is 15 residues. Trimming shortened V by 1 base and J by 1 base, and 9 bases separated the two germline ends. As DNA, the CDR3 is TGTGCCAGCAGCTTAGTGGGGGCCCGCACAGATACGCAGTATTTT. Translation: CASSLVGARTDTQYF.

J is TRBJ1-2 and V is TRBV6-1; 9 bases are shared with TRBD1. V was pared by 6 bases and J by 5 bases, with 7 bases of the junction left unmatched. This CDR3 is built from 14 residues. The germline V gene encodes CDR1 MNHNS and CDR2 SASEGT. The CDR3 here is CASSTDRGDYGYTF. In DNA, the CDR3 is TGTGCCAGCAGCACTGACAGGGGGGATTATGGCTACACCTTC.

The genes are TRBV4-3 and TRBJ1-2; D unclear. V was shortened by 3 bases and J by 0 bases, with 11 bases between the two germline ends. Per the germline V gene, CDR1 is LGHNA and CDR2 is YSLEER. This CDR3 is built from 15 residues. In nucleotides, the CDR3 is TGCGCCAGCAGCCAGCATGACGGAGCTAACTATGGCTACACCTTC. This translates into CASSQHDGANYGYTF.

This chain connects TRBV4-1 to TRBJ2-5, with 8 bases aligning to TRBD1. CDR1 and CDR2 from the germline V gene are MGHRA and YSYEKL. V lost 1 base to trimming and J lost 2 bases; unmatched junction nucleotides: 3. The CDR3 length is 15 residues. The CDR3 loop is CASSQGTGQQETQYF. The CDR3 nucleotides are TGCGCCAGCAGCCAAGGGACAGGGCAGCAAGAGACCCAGTACTTC.

CDR3: CASSLTLAGTAYNEQFF. CDR3 coding DNA: TGTGCCAGCAGCCTTACCCTAGCGGGAACCGCCTACAATGAGCAGTTCTTC. This chain connects TRBV11-1 to TRBJ2-1, with TRBD2 matching 9 bases. J lost 2 bases, V lost 5 bases, and 10 bases had no gene match. CDR1 is SGHAT and CDR2 is FQDESV in the germline V gene (reference sequence). The CDR3 is made up of 17 amino acids.

This sequence joins TRBV4-2 and TRBJ2-1; 9 bases align to TRBD2. J was trimmed by 4 bases and V by 0 bases; bases with no gene match: 7. Germline values: CDR1 LGHNA, CDR2 YNFKEQ. The length of the CDR3 is 17 residues. CDR3 in amino acids: CASSQESSGGVYNEQFF. The CDR3 coding sequence is TGTGCCAGCAGCCAAGAGAGTAGCGGGGGAGTTTACAATGAGCAGTTCTTC.

To note about this clone: Its ends do not fully match the called genes, so a read error is possible. The chain is built from TRBV18 and TRBJ2-5, with 9 bases aligning to TRBD1. With the DNA end fitting TRBJ2-7 better, the J assignment may be wrong. The CDR3 extends over 15 amino acids. CDR1 is KGHSH and CDR2 is LQKENI in the germline V gene. The CDR3 region has the DNA TGTGCCAGCTCCCCACCGGGACAGGGTCGACACGAGCAGTACTTC. As protein: CASSPPGQGRHEQYF.